These 13 T cell receptor beta chains originate from one sample sequenced in a study of blood T cell repertoires in COVID-19. Libraries were prepared by immunoSEQ multiplex PCR; TCRdb keeps only in-frame clonotypes and omits some of them. Of tens of thousands of clones in the sample, roughly 80% are singletons; the top ten hold 2.5%. The sequenced sample consisted of peripheral blood. Every receptor here comes from a man between 45 and 60 years old with acute or convalescent COVID-19.

This clone has a single count. The chain joins TRBV13 to TRBJ2-4; 9 bases map to TRBD1. CDR1 and CDR2 (germline): PRHDT, FYEKMQ (reference sequence). Germline trimming cut 5 bases from V and 8 bases from J; bases unmatched to any gene: 7. The CDR3 has 14 amino acids. CDR3 in DNA: TGTGCCAGCAGCCTAAACAGGGGGCTCGACATTCAGTACTTC. Encoded protein: CASSLNRGLDIQYF.

CDR3 nucleotides: TGCGCCAGCAGTATGGGGGGCTCCTACGAGCAGTACTTC. This sequence encodes CASSMGGSYEQYF. The chain uses TRBV10-1 and TRBJ2-7, with D maybe TRBD2 (6 bases). The CDR3 sequence is 13 residues long. Trimming pared 5 bases from V and 0 bases from J, leaving 8 bases between. Germline V gene data show CDR1 as WNHNN and CDR2 as SYGVQD (reference sequence).

The chain recombines TRBV18 with TRBJ1-1; tentative D call: TRBD1 (5 bases). This CDR3 spans 15 amino acids. Germline V lookup: CDR1 KGHSH, CDR2 LQKENI. With 3 bases removed from V and 1 base from J, the gap between germline ends came to 12 bases. The CDR3 here is CASSPMGGRNTEAFF. The DNA for the CDR3 is TGTGCCAGCTCACCCATGGGGGGACGGAACACTGAAGCTTTCTTT.

The rearrangement joins TRBV6-5 to TRBJ1-2, with TRBD1 identical over 8 bases. V shed 5 bases, J shed 9 bases, and the junction held 8 bases outside the gene matches. The CDR3 is made up of 13 amino acids. CDR1 and CDR2 (germline): MNHEY, SVGAGI. CDR3 loop: CASSRTGGNSYTF. As DNA, the CDR3 is TGTGCCAGCAGTCGTACAGGGGGTAACAGCTACACCTTC.

CDR3 sequence reads: CASSPSAGQVTSPLHF. The CDR3 DNA reads TGTGCCAGCAGTCCTTCCGCGGGACAGGTTACTTCACCCCTCCACTTT. The chain joins TRBV2 to TRBJ1-6; 8 bases are shared with TRBD1. The germline CDR1 and CDR2 sequences are SNHLY and FYNNEI. The CDR3 covers 16 residues. Unmatched junction bases numbered 12, after V lost 5 bases and J lost 9 bases.

The rearrangement uses TRBV28 and TRBJ2-3, with a tentative D call TRBD2 (6 bases). With 6 bases removed from V and 2 bases from J, the gap between germline ends came to 15 bases. The V gene's germline CDR1 is MDHEN and CDR2 SYDVKM. The CDR3 totals 15 residues. CDR3 sequence reads: CASSRTGGNTDTQYF. CDR3 in DNA: TGTGCCAGCAGCAGAACGGGCGGGAACACAGATACGCAGTATTTT.

This chain links TRBV28 with TRBJ2-7; maybe TRBD1 (6 bases). This CDR3 contains 12 residues. CDR1 and CDR2 (germline): MDHEN, SYDVKM. Trimming removed 5 bases from V and 6 bases from J, with 11 bases in between. CDR3 nucleotide sequence: TGTGCCAGCAGTCTCAGGGGTGGCGAGCAGTACTTC. Amino acid sequence: CASSLRGGEQYF.

The chain uses TRBV7-2 and TRBJ2-3; the match to TRBD2 covers 9 bases. The ends lost 1 base at V and 1 base at J; junction bases unmatched: 3. CDR1 is SGHTA and CDR2 is FQGNSA in the germline V gene. This CDR3 has 16 residues. DNA for the CDR3: TGTGCCAGCAGCTTAGACGTAGCGGGGGGCACAGATACGCAGTATTTT. It codes for CASSLDVAGGTDTQYF.

The gene calls are TRBV19 and TRBJ1-5; 8 nucleotides line up with TRBD1. CDR1 is LNHDA, CDR2 SQIVND, per germline (reference sequence). The CDR3 has 15 residues. J was trimmed by 9 bases and V by 1 base; bases with no gene match: 8. CDR3 sequence: CASSIGQGPTGPQHF. CDR3 nucleotide sequence: TGTGCCAGTAGTATAGGACAGGGGCCGACGGGGCCCCAGCATTTT.

The J gene is TRBJ1-1, the V gene TRBV5-1; D may be TRBD1 (6 bases). V was clipped by 8 bases and J by 1 base, with 18 bases between them. The CDR3 is made up of 15 amino acids. Germline loops: CDR1 SGHRS, CDR2 YFSETQ. The CDR3 is CASNLGGFGNTEAFF. In DNA form, the CDR3 reads TGCGCCAGTAACTTAGGGGGATTTGGGAACACTGAAGCTTTCTTT.

V usage is TRBV12-3 or TRBV12-4 and J usage is TRBJ2-5; D not resolved. The CDR3 has 11 residues. V lost 3 bases and J lost 3, with 2 bases in between. The DNA of the CDR3 is TGTGCCAGCAGTTTTAAAGAGACCCAGTACTTC. This sequence encodes CASSFKETQYF.

In its sample, this clone was seen once. V gene TRBV4-1 combines with J gene TRBJ1-4; D call uncertain. V lost 7 bases and J 8 bases, leaving 17 bases between the germline ends. CDR1 MGHRA and CDR2 YSYEKL come from the germline V gene. The CDR3 extends over 14 amino acids. The CDR3 region is CASTPSPSAEKLFF. The CDR3 coding sequence is TGCGCCAGCACCCCGTCACCGAGTGCCGAAAAACTGTTTTTT.

Ten or more counts support this clone. This sample includes further DNA sequences coding for the same CDR3. V gene TRBV5-1 combines with J gene TRBJ1-2; 8 nucleotides agree with TRBD1. V was pared by 4 bases and J by 0 bases, with 2 bases of the junction left unmatched. Germline values: CDR1 SGHRS, CDR2 YFSETQ. This CDR3 comprises 14 residues. The CDR3 protein is CASSEGQANYGYTF. The CDR3, as DNA: TGCGCCAGCAGCGAGGGACAGGCTAACTATGGCTACACCTTC.